This TCR beta chain was found in a study of glioma-infiltrating T cells. Notes on this clonotype: Antigen specificity is unknown.

Study-wide points: CDR3 overlap between tissue and blood was very small. Non-neoplastic patients had below-expected tissue-blood divergence, while all gliomas exceeded expectation.

This CDR3 has 16 residues. CDR1 is SQVTM and CDR2 is ANQGSEA in the germline V gene. Trimming removed 5 bases from V and 4 bases from J; junction bases left unmatched: 14. The iRepertoire nested amplicon-rescue multiplex PCR amplified TCR alpha and beta CDR3s from RNA. Input was 100-400 ng of tissue mRNA or PBMC total RNA. One entry per CDR3 protein, called by TCRdb with MiXCR from the multiplex PCR reads. Counted here are around 130,000 distinct CDR3 sequences, 24% occurring once; the ten biggest clones make up under 35%. The TCR comes from a human donor with low-grade glioma or glioblastoma, undergoing nonglioma brain surgery, or in good health (not recorded which). The rearrangement joins TRBV29-1 to TRBJ2-3, with TRBD1 matching over 8 bases. The material sequenced was glioma tissue, nonneoplastic brain tissue, or PBMCs (not recorded which). As DNA, the CDR3 is TGCAGCGTTCGGAGGGGACCAGGGGGCATGGCAGATACGCAGTATTTT. Translating gives CSVRRGPGGMADTQYF.